These 26 T cell receptor beta chains were all obtained from the same sample, sequenced in a study of a mutant IDH1 vaccine in newly diagnosed glioma. Time point: week 5, during vaccination. Doses of 300 ug of mutant IDH1 20-mer peptide were given with topical imiquimod. Clones were read by immunoSEQ multiplex PCR, and TCRdb kept only the in-frame ones, dropping some. The sample consists of 50,000 to 65,000 clones, approximately 81% of them appearing once. These TCRs are of unknown antigen specificity. Specimen: PBMCs, collected from a glioma patient whose treatment included an IDH1 peptide vaccine. The receptors here all came from a man aged 25 to 40 with glioma.

This clone was found once. The chain joins TRBV5-4 to TRBJ2-1, with TRBD1 matching 10 bases. J lost 5 bases, V lost 4 bases, and 9 bases had no gene match. CDR3 length equals 16 residues. The germline V gene encodes CDR1 SGHNT and CDR2 YYREEE (reference sequence). The CDR3: CASSTKGGQGNNEQFF. CDR3 bases: TGTGCCAGCAGCACAAAGGGGGGACAGGGGAACAATGAGCAGTTCTTC.

This chain connects TRBV11-2 to TRBJ1-1; D may be TRBD1 (5 bases). The V and J ends lost 6 bases and 0 bases respectively, with 11 bases between them. The germline gives CDR1 SGHAT, CDR2 FQNNGV. This CDR3 region has 14 residues. The CDR3 DNA reads TGTGCCAGCAGGATAAAGGGGCTGAACACTGAAGCTTTCTTT. It yields the protein CASRIKGLNTEAFF. Complete variable domain (other parts from reference TRBV11-2 and TRBJ1-1): EAGVAQSPRYKIIEKRQSVAFWCNPISGHATLYWYQQILGQGPKLLIQFQNNGVVDDSQLPKDRFSAERLKGVDSTLKIQPAKLEDSAVYLCASRIKGLNTEAFFGQGTRLTVV.

The chain uses TRBV4-1 and TRBJ2-1; D is unresolved. The CDR3 runs to 13 residues. V lost 2 bases to trimming and J lost 6 bases, with 8 bases between them. From germline, CDR1 is MGHRA and CDR2 YSYEKL. The CDR3 region is CASSQLPGNEQFF. In nucleotides, the CDR3 is TGCGCCAGCAGCCAACTGCCGGGCAATGAGCAGTTCTTC.

This chain joins TRBV5-1 and TRBJ1-1; possibly TRBD1 for D (5 bases). The CDR3 runs 15 residues. CDR1 is SGHRS and CDR2 is YFSETQ in the germline V gene. The V gene lost 0 bases and the J gene lost 1 base, with 10 bases spanning the gap. The CDR3 is CASSLVGATNTEAFF. The DNA for the CDR3 is TGCGCCAGCAGCTTGGTTGGGGCCACGAACACTGAAGCTTTCTTT. Full variable domain (rest looked up from reference TRBV5-1 and TRBJ1-1): KAGVTQTPRYLIKTRGQQVTLSCSPISGHRSVSWYQQTPGQGLQFLFEYFSETQRNKGNFPGRFSGRQFSNSRSEMNVSTLELGDSALYLCASSLVGATNTEAFFGQGTRLTVV.

The chain employs TRBV6-4 and TRBJ2-2; 9 nucleotides line up with TRBD2. The CDR3 totals 17 residues. CDR1 MRHNA and CDR2 SNTAGT come from the germline V gene. V gave up 2 bases and J gave up 3 bases; unmatched junction bases: 7. For the CDR3, the DNA is TGTGCCAGCAGTGACACAGCGGGGGGTTCGGACACCGGGGAGCTGTTTTTT. Amino acid sequence: CASSDTAGGSDTGELFF.

This clone occurred once. The V gene is TRBV28, the J gene TRBJ2-7; D is uncertain. The CDR3 covers 13 residues. The V gene's germline CDR1 is MDHEN and CDR2 SYDVKM. Trimming removed 6 bases from V and 6 bases from J, with 15 bases in between. The CDR3 DNA is TGTGCCAGCAGACAACAGCCGCCCTCCGAGCAGTACTTC. The encoded protein is CASRQQPPSEQYF.

This clone has just a few counts. This chain connects TRBV9 to TRBJ1-2; possibly TRBD1 for D (6 bases). In germline, CDR1 is SGDLS, CDR2 YYNGEE. V lost 0 bases and J lost 4, with 10 bases in between. CDR3 length equals 14 residues. CDR3 loop: CASSVVPDSYGYTF. The CDR3 nucleotides are TGTGCCAGCAGCGTAGTCCCGGACAGCTATGGCTACACCTTC.

This rearrangement joins TRBV19 to TRBJ1-2; no clear D. The CDR3 is 14 residues long. The germline V gene has CDR1 LNHDA and CDR2 SQIVND (reference sequence). Trimming stripped 3 bases from V and 2 bases from J, with 10 bases between. The CDR3 spells CASSIRAVNYGYTF. The CDR3 DNA reads as TGTGCCAGTAGTATTAGGGCAGTCAACTATGGCTACACCTTC.

This clone turned up a few times. The chain carries TRBV15 and TRBJ1-5, with D uncertain. CDR3 length equals 16 residues. V gave up 5 bases and J gave up 1 base, with 15 bases separating them. Germline V CDR1 and CDR2: LNHNV, YYDKDF (reference sequence). In DNA, the CDR3 is TGTGCCACCAGCTTAAGTGGGGTGGGCAGCAATCAGCCCCAGCATTTT. Residues: CATSLSGVGSNQPQHF.

The CDR3 loop is CASTETGANVLTF. In nucleotides, the CDR3 is TGTGCCAGCACCGAAACTGGGGCCAACGTCCTGACTTTC. The chain couples TRBV2 to TRBJ2-6; no clear D gene. V was shortened by 7 bases and J by 2 bases, with 6 bases between the two germline ends. CDR3 length equals 13 residues. CDR1 and CDR2 (germline): SNHLY, FYNNEI.

The chain recombines TRBV7-9 with TRBJ2-1, with D unclear. Germline CDR1 reads SEHNR; CDR2 reads FQNEAQ (reference sequence). The CDR3 has 14 amino acids. The V gene lost 6 bases and the J gene lost 1 base, with 10 bases spanning the gap. This chain's CDR3 is CASSPSRSYNEQFF. Here the CDR3 DNA reads TGTGCCAGCAGTCCCAGCCGATCCTACAATGAGCAGTTCTTC.

This clone was seen only a few times. The chain couples TRBV5-5 to TRBJ2-7; 7 bases are shared with TRBD1. Germline assignment: CDR1 SGHKS and CDR2 YYEKEE (reference sequence). This CDR3 spans 15 amino acids. Unmatched junction bases numbered 8, after V lost 5 bases and J lost 0 bases. The CDR3 sequence: CASRQGQRLSYEQYF. CDR3 nucleotide sequence: TGTGCCAGCAGACAGGGACAGCGCCTCTCCTACGAGCAGTACTTC.

The genes are TRBV5-1 and TRBJ2-7; D perhaps matches TRBD2 (6 bases). The CDR3 spans 13 residues. The V end was cut by 4 bases, the J end by 7 bases, with 15 bases between. CDR1 SGHRS and CDR2 YFSETQ come from the germline V gene. The CDR3 region has the DNA TGCGCCAGCAGCCGGAGGGTCGCTCTGGAGCAGTACTTC. It yields the protein CASSRRVALEQYF.

Here the CDR3 DNA reads TGTGCCAGCAGTTTTCTCGAGCTCAAGGGGGCGTCTAATTCACCCCTCCACTTT. Translating gives CASSFLELKGASNSPLHF. The J gene is TRBJ1-6, the V gene TRBV28, with 7 bases that match TRBD1. V was clipped by 3 bases and J by 6 bases; unmatched bases: 14. The CDR3 runs 18 residues. Germline V gene data show CDR1 as MDHEN and CDR2 as SYDVKM.

This clone turned up a few times. The chain uses TRBV4-2 and TRBJ1-1; 7 bases agree with TRBD1. The CDR3 extends over 15 amino acids. The V gene's germline CDR1 is LGHNA and CDR2 YNFKEQ. The ends lost 1 base at V and 1 base at J; junction bases unmatched: 3. CDR3 in DNA: TGTGCCAGCAGCCAAGGTCGGACAGGGAACACTGAAGCTTTCTTT. It yields the protein CASSQGRTGNTEAFF.

The V call is TRBV10-2, the J call TRBJ2-5, with TRBD1 matching 8 bases. CDR1 and CDR2 (germline): WSHSY, SAAADI. With V trimmed by 2 bases and J by 5 bases, 4 bases remained unmatched. The CDR3 is made up of 14 amino acids. In nucleotides, the CDR3 is TGCGCCAGCAGTGAGCGCAGGGGGCGGGAGACCCAGTACTTC. Translated, it gives CASSERRGRETQYF.

The chain is built from TRBV9 and TRBJ1-2; no definite D call. This CDR3 is 15 amino acids long. The ends were cut back, 3 bases at V and 8 bases at J, with 20 bases in the middle. Germline values: CDR1 SGDLS, CDR2 YYNGEE. CDR3 DNA: TGTGCCAGCAGCGGGCTCTCGAGGGCCCGGAGGGGCTACACCTTC. Translating it yields CASSGLSRARRGYTF.

The chain couples TRBV18 to TRBJ1-1, with D possibly matching TRBD1 (5 bases). V was cut by 4 bases and J by 4 bases, with 13 bases left in between. Germline assignment: CDR1 KGHSH and CDR2 LQKENI. The CDR3 covers 14 residues. The CDR3 is CASSLSSGGTEAFF. The CDR3 region has the DNA TGTGCCAGCTCACTTTCCTCGGGGGGCACTGAAGCTTTCTTT.

V gene TRBV6-6 combines with J gene TRBJ1-2; TRBD1 is a possible D gene (6 bases). Germline CDR1 reads MNHNY; CDR2 reads SVGAGI (reference sequence). The V gene lost 5 bases and the J gene lost 5 bases, with 15 bases spanning the gap. This CDR3 is 14 amino acids long. The CDR3 is CASSTGGRLYGYTF. DNA for the CDR3: TGTGCCAGCAGTACGGGGGGGCGCTTGTATGGCTACACCTTC.

V is TRBV6-1 and J is TRBJ2-3; TRBD2 aligns across 12 bases. The CDR3 has 15 residues. Germline-derived CDR1 and CDR2 are MNHNS and SASEGT. V lost 6 bases, J lost 6 bases, and 7 bases stayed unmatched. The CDR3 coding sequence is TGTGCCAGCAGCAAACTAGCGGGGGGCGTCGATACGCAGTATTTT. Amino acid sequence: CASSKLAGGVDTQYF.

This clone was seen more than once but under ten times. The sample holds other DNA sequences that translate to the same CDR3. This chain links TRBV7-9 with TRBJ1-1; possibly TRBD1 for D (6 bases). V dropped 1 base and J dropped 1 base, with 7 bases sitting between them. CDR3 size: 14 residues. Looked up from germline, CDR1 is SEHNR and CDR2 is FQNEAQ (reference sequence). For the CDR3, the DNA is TGTGCCAGCAGCTTAGTCAGGGGGAACACTGAAGCTTTCTTT. Translating gives CASSLVRGNTEAFF.

This clone was observed a single time. The rearrangement links TRBV4-2 to TRBJ1-6; D might be TRBD1 (5 bases). Germline CDR1 is LGHNA and CDR2 is YNFKEQ. CDR3 length equals 17 residues. V dropped 1 base and J dropped 6 bases, with 16 bases sitting between them. The CDR3 spells CASSQGILGVFNSPLHF. Written as DNA, the CDR3 is TGTGCCAGCAGCCAAGGAATCCTAGGGGTTTTTAATTCACCCCTCCACTTT.

This chain joins TRBV30 and TRBJ1-5; D perhaps matches TRBD1 (6 bases). Germline V gene data show CDR1 as GTSNPN and CDR2 as SVGIG (reference sequence). V was trimmed by 0 bases and J by 10 bases, leaving 16 bases between them. This CDR3 has 14 amino acids. CDR3 region: CAWSVGQGKDPQHF. The CDR3 nucleotides are TGTGCCTGGAGTGTTGGGCAGGGGAAAGATCCCCAGCATTTT.

The CDR3 sequence is CASSPGIYSGANVLTF. The CDR3 region has the DNA TGTGCCAGCAGCCCAGGGATATACTCTGGGGCCAACGTCCTGACTTTC. The V call is TRBV14, the J call TRBJ2-6; maybe TRBD1 (5 bases). V was shortened by 4 bases and J by 0 bases, with 10 bases between the two germline ends. The germline CDR1 and CDR2 sequences are SGHDN and FVKESK. The CDR3 consists of 16 residues.

The chain recombines TRBV4-1 with TRBJ2-1, with 7 bases lining up with TRBD1. This CDR3 contains 15 residues. The germline gives CDR1 MGHRA, CDR2 YSYEKL. V dropped 6 bases and J dropped 3; count of bases not matched to a gene: 8. The CDR3 spells CASSPDRVNYNEQFF. The CDR3 coding sequence is TGCGCCAGCAGTCCAGACAGGGTTAACTACAATGAGCAGTTCTTC.

The J gene is TRBJ2-7, the V gene TRBV5-1; unclear D gene. Trimming stripped 4 bases from V and 5 bases from J, with 13 bases between. The CDR3 is 13 residues long. Germline loops: CDR1 SGHRS, CDR2 YFSETQ. CDR3 sequence reads: CASSALLPHEQYF. In nucleotides, the CDR3 is TGCGCCAGCAGCGCCTTACTTCCGCACGAGCAGTACTTC.